These 27 T cell receptor beta chains share one sample of origin, sequenced in a study of blood T cell repertoires in COVID-19. Here immunoSEQ multiplex PCR was the method, and the copy in TCRdb shows in-frame clones only, minus some. The sample records more than 200,000 clones, around 84% being singletons. Sequenced sample: peripheral blood. These receptors came from a woman aged 55-69 years with COVID-19, enrolled during active disease.

The DNA of the CDR3 is TGTGCCAGCACCGACTCGGGGGGACCTAATGAGCAGTTCTTC. Protein sequence: CASTDSGGPNEQFF. The gene calls are TRBV6-5 and TRBJ2-1, with TRBD2 matching 7 bases. V was clipped by 7 bases and J by 7 bases; unmatched bases: 10. There are 14 residues in the CDR3. In germline, CDR1 is MNHEY, CDR2 SVGAGI.

The gene calls are TRBV19 and TRBJ2-1, with D perhaps TRBD1 (6 bases). The germline CDR1 and CDR2 sequences are LNHDA and SQIVND (reference sequence). The CDR3 totals 14 residues. Trimming removed 4 bases at V and 5 bases at J, with 12 bases between. The CDR3 coding sequence is TGTGCCAGTAGTAGACAGGAGCTTCACAATGAGCAGTTCTTC. Protein product: CASSRQELHNEQFF. Looking up the rest from reference TRBV19 and TRBJ2-1 gives the full variable domain: DGGITQSPKYLFRKEGQNVTLSCEQNLNHDAMYWYRQDPGQGLRLIYYSQIVNDFQKGDIAEGYSVSREKKESFPLTVTSAQKNPTAFYLCASSRQELHNEQFFGPGTRLTVL.

The chain links TRBV6-5 to TRBJ2-5, with D perhaps TRBD2 (6 bases). The CDR3 runs 15 residues. Trimming left V 0 bases short and J 5 bases short, with 13 bases between. Germline V gene data show CDR1 as MNHEY and CDR2 as SVGAGI. CDR3 sequence (DNA): TGTGCCAGCAGTTACTCCGGCGCCCGGGGGGAGACCCAGTACTTC. It encodes CASSYSGARGETQYF.

This chain links TRBV7-8 with TRBJ2-7, with TRBD1 matching over 7 bases. The V and J ends lost 5 bases and 6 bases, in that order; junction bases with no gene match: 7. The CDR3 extends over 13 amino acids. CDR1 and CDR2 from the germline V gene are SGHVS and FQNEAQ. The CDR3 sequence is CASSKDRAREQYF. Here the CDR3 DNA reads TGTGCCAGCAGCAAAGACAGGGCCCGCGAGCAGTACTTC.

V is TRBV5-4 and J is TRBJ1-1; D is possibly TRBD1 (6 bases). The CDR3 has 14 residues. The ends were cut back, 1 base at V and 1 base at J, with 8 bases in the middle. In germline, CDR1 is SGHNT, CDR2 YYREEE (reference sequence). In DNA, the CDR3 is TGTGCCAGCAGCTTGCGGGGACAGAACACTGAAGCTTTCTTT. Encoded protein: CASSLRGQNTEAFF.

This chain uses TRBV28 with TRBJ2-3; the match to TRBD2 covers 11 bases. Per the germline V gene, CDR1 is MDHEN and CDR2 is SYDVKM. Unmatched junction bases numbered 6, after V lost 6 bases and J lost 4 bases. This CDR3 contains 15 residues. The CDR3 region is CASRGSGREADTQYF. CDR3 nucleotide sequence: TGTGCCAGCAGAGGTAGCGGGAGGGAGGCAGATACGCAGTATTTT.

J is TRBJ2-7 and V is TRBV5-4; 11 positions match TRBD2. J was trimmed by 2 bases and V by 0 bases; bases with no gene match: 1. The CDR3 length is 15 residues. Germline V CDR1 and CDR2: SGHNT, YYREEE (reference sequence). The CDR3 sequence: CASSLGLAGTYEQYF. CDR3 DNA: TGTGCCAGCAGCTTGGGACTAGCGGGGACCTACGAGCAGTACTTC.

DNA of the CDR3: TGTGCCATCCGAGGGCTTTTCGTTGAAGTGGGCTACACCTTC. Its translation: CAIRGLFVEVGYTF. The V gene is TRBV10-3, the J gene TRBJ1-2; D gene ambiguous. Trimming pared 8 bases from V and 8 bases from J, leaving 21 bases between. The CDR3 has 14 residues. Germline loops: CDR1 ENHRY, CDR2 SYGVKD.

The rearrangement uses TRBV30 and TRBJ1-2, with TRBD1 as a possible D gene (6 bases). With 0 bases removed from V and 6 bases from J, the gap between germline ends came to 14 bases. Germline assignment: CDR1 GTSNPN and CDR2 SVGIG (reference sequence). The CDR3 contains 14 residues. The CDR3 DNA follows: TGTGCCTGGAGTGTACGGGGCAGGGGAAATGGCTACACCTTC. This translates into CAWSVRGRGNGYTF.

The chain couples TRBV20-1 to TRBJ1-1; no firm D call. The V and J ends lost 3 bases and 7 bases respectively, with 9 bases between them. The CDR3 runs 11 residues. CDR1 is DFQATT and CDR2 is SNEGSKA in the germline V gene (reference sequence). The CDR3 sequence: CSASEALEAFF. CDR3 DNA: TGCAGTGCTAGCGAGGCCCTTGAAGCTTTCTTT.

The chain links TRBV2 to TRBJ1-6; 8 bases are a match to TRBD1. CDR3 size: 15 residues. The J segment lost 10 bases and the V segment lost 6 bases, leaving 11 bases of the junction unmatched. Germline CDR1 is SNHLY and CDR2 is FYNNEI. CDR3 sequence: CASRATGGIESPLHF. Written as DNA, the CDR3 is TGTGCCAGCAGAGCCACAGGGGGTATCGAGTCACCCCTCCACTTT.

The chain has TRBV10-3 and TRBJ1-2, with 7 bases fitting TRBD1. Germline CDR1 and CDR2: ENHRY and SYGVKD. The CDR3 extends over 14 amino acids. Trimming cost V 7 bases and J 0 bases; bases outside gene matches: 5. The CDR3 nucleotides read TGTGCCATCACCTTTGACAGGGCTAACTATGGCTACACCTTC. Protein sequence: CAITFDRANYGYTF.

This rearrangement joins TRBV30 to TRBJ2-4; D perhaps matches TRBD1 (6 bases). Germline lookup yields CDR1 GTSNPN and CDR2 SVGIG (reference sequence). This CDR3 region has 15 residues. V lost 0 bases to trimming and J lost 8 bases, with 17 bases between them. The CDR3 is CAWSVPHTGLDIQYF. The CDR3, as DNA: TGTGCCTGGAGTGTACCTCATACAGGGCTGGACATTCAGTACTTC.

The genes are TRBV7-2 and TRBJ2-7; D uncertain. The CDR3 has 14 amino acids. Germline CDR1 and CDR2: SGHTA and FQGNSA. With 3 bases removed from V and 2 bases from J, the gap between germline ends came to 11 bases. The CDR3 is CASSFLSSPYEQYF. The CDR3 DNA is TGTGCCAGCAGCTTTTTGTCATCCCCCTACGAGCAGTACTTC.

The rearrangement links TRBV28 to TRBJ2-7; TRBD1 matches at 8 bases. The J segment lost 6 bases and the V segment lost 4 bases, leaving 14 bases of the junction unmatched. Germline V gene sequence: CDR1 MDHEN, CDR2 SYDVKM. The CDR3 contains 16 residues. The CDR3 here is CASSSRSQGGRFEQYF. CDR3 bases: TGTGCCAGCAGTTCCCGATCACAGGGGGGACGGTTCGAGCAGTACTTC.

This clone was observed a few times. The gene calls are TRBV9 and TRBJ2-7; TRBD1 matches 11 bases. CDR3 length equals 15 residues. J gave up 4 bases and V 4 bases, and 7 bases lay outside the gene matches. Germline CDR1 and CDR2: SGDLS and YYNGEE. DNA of the CDR3: TGTGCCAGCAGCCCTGGACAGGGGGCTTTTTACGAGCAGTACTTC. Translated: CASSPGQGAFYEQYF.

The gene calls are TRBV24-1 and TRBJ2-3; 7 bases are shared with TRBD2. Unmatched junction bases numbered 14, after V lost 0 bases and J lost 6 bases. The CDR3 contains 18 residues. Germline CDR1 KGHDR, CDR2 SFDVKD. The CDR3, as DNA: TGTGCCACCAGTGATTTGGGGATAGTGGGAGGGCCAACGGATACGCAGTATTTT. As protein: CATSDLGIVGGPTDTQYF.

On this clone: Different DNA sequences within this sample yield the same CDR3. The chain is built from TRBV29-1 and TRBJ2-2; a possible D gene is TRBD2 (6 bases). In germline, CDR1 is SQVTM, CDR2 ANQGSEA. With 4 bases removed from V and 6 bases from J, the gap between germline ends came to 6 bases. The CDR3 is made up of 11 amino acids. The CDR3 loop is CSVGGAGELFF. The CDR3 bases are TGCAGCGTTGGGGGGGCCGGGGAGCTGTTTTTT.

V is TRBV15 and J is TRBJ2-7; 9 nucleotides line up with TRBD2. The CDR3 is 15 residues long. Unmatched junction bases numbered 3, after V lost 1 base and J lost 2 bases. Germline lookup yields CDR1 LNHNV and CDR2 YYDKDF (reference sequence). The CDR3 DNA follows: TGTGCCACCAGCAGAGCAGGCGGGAGGGCCTACGAGCAGTACTTC. It yields the protein CATSRAGGRAYEQYF.

The V and J genes are TRBV4-3 and TRBJ2-7; TRBD2 aligns across 9 bases. The V segment lost 0 bases and the J segment 4 bases; nucleotides outside the gene matches: 13. Germline CDR1 and CDR2: LGHNA and YSLEER. This CDR3 comprises 18 residues. The CDR3 DNA reads TGCGCCAGCAGCCAAGATGAGGGGCGGGAGGGTACTCTTTACGAGCAGTACTTC. It yields the protein CASSQDEGREGTLYEQYF.

Only a few counts were recorded for this clone. The chain combines TRBV18 with TRBJ2-2; 8 bases align to TRBD1. The germline CDR1 and CDR2 sequences are KGHSH and LQKENI. J lost 1 base, V lost 4 bases, and 5 bases had no gene match. The CDR3 is 16 amino acids. This chain's CDR3 is CASSRGGTGNTGELFF. The CDR3 DNA is TGTGCCAGCTCACGCGGCGGGACAGGGAACACCGGGGAGCTGTTTTTT.

The chain uses TRBV27 and TRBJ1-5; tentative D call: TRBD1 (5 bases). V was cut by 6 bases and J by 2 bases, with 14 bases left in between. Germline V gene lookup returns CDR1 MNHEY and CDR2 SMNVEV (reference sequence). The CDR3 totals 15 residues. This CDR3 is CASRWSGGGNQPQHF. As DNA, the CDR3 is TGTGCCAGCAGGTGGAGCGGGGGAGGCAATCAGCCCCAGCATTTT.

The rearrangement joins TRBV28 to TRBJ1-4, with 7 bases fitting TRBD1. The germline V gene has CDR1 MDHEN and CDR2 SYDVKM. Losses at the gene ends were 5 bases for V and 8 bases for J; bases not matched to a gene: 11. This CDR3 spans 15 amino acids. The CDR3 region is CASSRQQGIDEKLFF. The CDR3 DNA sequence: TGTGCCAGCAGTAGGCAACAGGGGATCGACGAAAAACTGTTTTTT.

In its sample, this clone was seen once. The chain joins TRBV24-1 to TRBJ2-5, with a weak D call TRBD2 (5 bases). The CDR3 is made up of 14 amino acids. Germline-derived CDR1 and CDR2 are KGHDR and SFDVKD. V dropped 3 bases and J dropped 9 bases, with 16 bases sitting between them. Here the CDR3 reads CATSDTSGVKAQYF. In DNA form, the CDR3 reads TGTGCCACCAGTGATACTAGTGGGGTTAAGGCCCAGTACTTC.

V gene TRBV7-2 combines with J gene TRBJ2-5; a weak D match, TRBD1 (6 bases). The CDR3 sequence is 14 residues long. V lost 5 bases and J 5 bases, leaving 15 bases between the germline ends. The germline gives CDR1 SGHTA, CDR2 FQGNSA. The CDR3 reads CASSPGQIWETQYF. CDR3 coding DNA: TGTGCCAGCAGCCCTGGACAGATTTGGGAGACCCAGTACTTC.

This clone was seen repeatedly, ten times or more. The V and J genes are TRBV14 and TRBJ1-2, with TRBD1 matching over 7 bases. Germline CDR1 SGHDN, CDR2 FVKESK. CDR3 length equals 15 residues. With 0 bases clipped from V and 2 bases from J, the junction kept 3 bases outside the gene matches. CDR3 protein: CASSQDRGPNYGYTF. For the CDR3, the DNA is TGTGCCAGCAGCCAAGATAGGGGGCCAAACTATGGCTACACCTTC.

The chain uses TRBV15 and TRBJ2-2; 9 bases line up with TRBD1. The germline V gene has CDR1 LNHNV and CDR2 YYDKDF (reference sequence). The CDR3 length is 16 residues. Unmatched junction bases numbered 8, after V lost 5 bases and J lost 4 bases. CDR3 nucleotides: TGTGCCACCAGCGGCCGGGACAGGGATAGCACCGGGGAGCTGTTTTTT. Protein product: CATSGRDRDSTGELFF. Variable domain in full (rest from reference TRBV15 and TRBJ2-2): DAMVIQNPRYQVTQFGKPVTLSCSQTLNHNVMYWYQQKSSQAPKLLFHYYDKDFNNEADTPDNFQSRRPNTSFCFLDIRSPGLGDTAMYLCATSGRDRDSTGELFFGEGSRLTVL.